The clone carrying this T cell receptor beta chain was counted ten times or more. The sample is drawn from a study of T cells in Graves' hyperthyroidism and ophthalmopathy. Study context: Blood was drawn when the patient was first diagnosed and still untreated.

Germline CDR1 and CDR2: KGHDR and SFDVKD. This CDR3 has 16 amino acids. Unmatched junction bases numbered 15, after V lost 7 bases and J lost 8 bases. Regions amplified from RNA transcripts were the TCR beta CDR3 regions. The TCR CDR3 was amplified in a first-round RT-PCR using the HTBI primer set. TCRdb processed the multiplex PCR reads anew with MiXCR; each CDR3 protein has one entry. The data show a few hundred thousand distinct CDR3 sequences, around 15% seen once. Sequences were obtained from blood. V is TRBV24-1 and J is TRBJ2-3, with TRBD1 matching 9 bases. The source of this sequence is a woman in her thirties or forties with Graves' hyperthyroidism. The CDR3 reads CATSPQTGGEVFTQYF. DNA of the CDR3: TGTGCCACCAGCCCACAAACAGGGGGCGAAGTTTTTACGCAGTATTTT.